This T cell receptor (beta chain) comes out of a study of T cells in Graves' hyperthyroidism and ophthalmopathy. Unmatched junction bases numbered 6, after V lost 6 bases and J lost 4 bases. The CDR3 is 15 residues long. Germline CDR1 LNHDA, CDR2 SQIVND (reference sequence). With respect to this clonotype: Its antigen remains unknown.

Study-level findings and limits: A model using 13 V-J features told ophthalmopathy apart from stable hyperthyroidism.

The PBMCs were taken from approximately 11 ml of fresh peripheral blood. The source material, RNA transcripts, was used to amplify TCR beta CDR3 regions. HTBI primers were the set used in a first-round RT-PCR of the TCR CDR3. TCRdb re-called the multiplex PCR reads with MiXCR, one entry per CDR3 protein. The sample holds a few hundred thousand distinct CDR3 sequences, approximately 20% seen once. The chain uses TRBV19 and TRBJ2-3; 11 positions match TRBD2. The TCR was taken from a young man with Graves' ophthalmopathy. What was sequenced was blood. For the CDR3, the DNA is TGTGCCAGTAGGCCAACTAGCGGGAGAGCAGATACGCAGTATTTT. Its translation is CASRPTSGRADTQYF.